This T cell receptor beta chain was retrieved from a study of beta chain features in type 1 diabetes. Study observations and caveats: Researchers cautioned that cDNA sequencing could over-represent cells with high TCR expression. Whether HLA type influences TCRB rearrangement remained unresolved here.

This clone was seen a handful of times. Its antigen is unknown. One heparinised blood draw, averaging about 100 mL, came from each donor. By way of CD45RO/CCR7/CD25/CD127/CD95/CD27, the CD4+ regulatory, stem cell-like memory, central memory and naive cells were sorted. Since all of the isolated RNA was reverse transcribed, expressed TCRB transcripts were what got sequenced. The assay was immunoSEQ multiplex PCR, and TCRdb's table has in-frame clones only and misses some. The table lists around 350,000 clones, around an eighth of them singletons. V was shortened by 8 bases and J by 4 bases, with 14 bases between the two germline ends. Germline V CDR1 and CDR2: SGHRS, YFSETQ. There are 13 residues in the CDR3.

V gene TRBV5-1 combines with J gene TRBJ2-3, with D perhaps TRBD2 (6 bases). The sequenced sample consisted of naive CD4+ T cells from blood. The receptor comes from a young man in good health. This CDR3 is CASKPPGADTQYF. CDR3 nucleotides: TGCGCCAGTAAACCCCCGGGAGCAGATACGCAGTATTTT.